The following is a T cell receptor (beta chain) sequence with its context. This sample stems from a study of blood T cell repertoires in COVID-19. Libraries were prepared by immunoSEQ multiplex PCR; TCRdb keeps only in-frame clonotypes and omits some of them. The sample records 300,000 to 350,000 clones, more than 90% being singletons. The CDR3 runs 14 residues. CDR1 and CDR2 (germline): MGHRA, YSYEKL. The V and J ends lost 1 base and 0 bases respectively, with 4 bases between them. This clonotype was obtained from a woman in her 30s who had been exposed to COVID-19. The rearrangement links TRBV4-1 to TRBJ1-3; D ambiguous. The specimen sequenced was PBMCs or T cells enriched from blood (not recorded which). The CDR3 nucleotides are TGCGCCAGCAGCCAAGTGAGCTCTGGAAACACCATATATTTT. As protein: CASSQVSSGNTIYF.